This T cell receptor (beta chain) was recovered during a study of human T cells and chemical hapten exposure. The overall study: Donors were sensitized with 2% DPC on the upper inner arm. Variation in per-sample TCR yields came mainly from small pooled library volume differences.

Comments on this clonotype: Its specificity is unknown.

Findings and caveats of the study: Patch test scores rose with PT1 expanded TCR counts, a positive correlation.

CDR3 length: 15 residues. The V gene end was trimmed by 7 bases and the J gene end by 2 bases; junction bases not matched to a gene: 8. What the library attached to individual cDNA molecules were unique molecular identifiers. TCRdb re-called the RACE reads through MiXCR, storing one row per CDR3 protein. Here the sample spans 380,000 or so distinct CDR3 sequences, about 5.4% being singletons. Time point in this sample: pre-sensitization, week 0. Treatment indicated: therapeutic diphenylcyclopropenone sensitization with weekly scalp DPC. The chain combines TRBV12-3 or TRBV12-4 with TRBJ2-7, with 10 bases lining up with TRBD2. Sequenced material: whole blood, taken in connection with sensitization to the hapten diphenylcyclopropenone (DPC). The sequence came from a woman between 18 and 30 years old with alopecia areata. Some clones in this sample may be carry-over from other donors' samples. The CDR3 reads CASTKTSGDAYEQYF. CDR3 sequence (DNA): TGTGCCAGCACCAAAACTAGCGGGGATGCCTACGAGCAGTACTTC.